This entry concerns a single T cell receptor (beta chain). The CDR3 contains 16 residues. Germline lookup yields CDR1 SGDLS and CDR2 YYNGEE. V dropped 2 bases and J dropped 6 bases, with 19 bases sitting between them. The data were obtained in a study of blood T cell repertoires in COVID-19. The wider study: The cDNA or gDNA used as material had been derived from T cells, B-cell-depleted T cells, or PBMCs.

The table came from immunoSEQ multiplex PCR; TCRdb's copy has only in-frame clones and leaves some out. The sample contains some 180,000 clones, 70% to 80% of which appear only once. Sequenced sample: peripheral blood. This TCR was recovered from a woman between 40 and 50 years old with COVID-19, enrolled during active disease. The rearrangement joins TRBV9 to TRBJ2-3; weak D call: TRBD2 (6 bases). CDR3 residues: CASSVSGTSYLDTQYF. For the CDR3, the DNA is TGTGCCAGCAGCGTTTCAGGGACTTCCTATTTGGATACGCAGTATTTT.